Below are 32 T cell receptor beta chains sequenced from a single sample in a study of cytomegalovirus exposure and HLA in healthy donors. The PCR ran on 60 Vbeta and 13 Jbeta primers. TCRdb's copy holds only in-frame clones and misses some; the assay was immunoSEQ multiplex PCR. Of around 150,000 clones detected, roughly 79% appear once; the ten largest clones hold approximately 9.8%. The sequencing input was PBMCs. These receptors came from a young man in good health and CMV-seropositive.

This sequence joins TRBV4-1 and TRBJ2-1; D is possibly TRBD2 (7 bases). The CDR3 is 13 residues long. Trimming pared 0 bases from V and 15 bases from J, leaving 15 bases between. The germline gives CDR1 MGHRA, CDR2 YSYEKL. The CDR3: CASSQDVRGGRFF. The CDR3 DNA reads as TGCGCCAGCAGCCAAGATGTGAGGGGGGGCCGGTTCTTC.

The rearrangement uses TRBV5-1 and TRBJ2-5; 7 nucleotides agree with TRBD2. The J segment lost 5 bases and the V segment lost 6 bases, leaving 10 bases of the junction unmatched. This CDR3 is 14 amino acids long. In germline, CDR1 is SGHRS, CDR2 YFSETQ. The chain's CDR3 is CASMAGVSRETQYF. Here the CDR3 DNA reads TGCGCCAGCATGGCGGGAGTAAGTCGGGAGACCCAGTACTTC.

The chain joins TRBV2 to TRBJ1-3; D is perhaps TRBD1 (6 bases). Germline V gene data show CDR1 as SNHLY and CDR2 as FYNNEI. This CDR3 comprises 18 residues. V gave up 4 bases and J gave up 3 bases, with 22 bases separating them. The CDR3 nucleotides are TGTGCCAGCAGTGTTAGCCCACCGGGGGGCTCTGGTGGAAACACCATATATTTT. Its protein is CASSVSPPGGSGGNTIYF.

This chain uses TRBV5-6 with TRBJ2-5, with 7 bases fitting TRBD2. The J call may be mistaken, given a closer DNA end match to TRBJ2-7. Germline V gene data show CDR1 as SGHDT and CDR2 as YYEEEE. The CDR3 sequence is 13 residues long. CDR3 nucleotides: TGTGCCAGCAGCTGGACTAGTAACTACGAGCAGTACTTC. Residues: CASSWTSNYEQYF.

J is TRBJ2-1 and V is TRBV5-1; a weak D match, TRBD2 (7 bases). Germline V gene lookup returns CDR1 SGHRS and CDR2 YFSETQ. This CDR3 spans 17 amino acids. V gave up 1 base and J gave up 6 bases, with 20 bases separating them. The CDR3 sequence: CASSLRQVGREFNEQFF. The CDR3 region has the DNA TGCGCCAGCAGCTTGAGACAGGTTGGGCGGGAGTTCAATGAGCAGTTCTTC.

This chain uses TRBV4-1 with TRBJ1-2; 8 positions agree with TRBD1. The junction had 7 bases not matched to a gene; V was cut back by 9 bases and J by 4 bases. Germline assignment: CDR1 MGHRA and CDR2 YSYEKL. The CDR3 has 13 amino acids. The CDR3 bases are TGCGCCAGTAGACAGGGGCTCCTCTATGGCTACACCTTC. Translated: CASRQGLLYGYTF.

This clone was detected once. The chain is built from TRBV18 and TRBJ2-3, with 8 bases fitting TRBD2. V trimming: 0 bases; J trimming: 4 bases; junction bases outside the gene matches: 9. Germline V lookup: CDR1 KGHSH, CDR2 LQKENI. The CDR3 is 17 residues long. The CDR3 DNA reads TGTGCCAGCTCACCACCCAGCGGGACTAGGGGGGCAGATACGCAGTATTTT. Encoded protein: CASSPPSGTRGADTQYF.

CDR3 coding DNA: TGTGCCAGCAGGGGGGACGGACTACTTAATGAAAAACTGTTTTTT. Protein product: CASRGDGLLNEKLFF. The V and J genes are TRBV28 and TRBJ1-4, with D perhaps TRBD1 (5 bases). V was clipped by 6 bases and J by 4 bases, with 15 bases between them. This CDR3 comprises 15 residues. Germline loops: CDR1 MDHEN, CDR2 SYDVKM.

This chain links TRBV27 with TRBJ2-7, with D possibly being TRBD1 (6 bases). The CDR3 is made up of 14 amino acids. With 2 bases removed from V and 5 bases from J, the gap between germline ends came to 13 bases. Per germline, CDR1 MNHEY and CDR2 SMNVEV (reference sequence). The CDR3 coding sequence is TGTGCCAGCAGTTTAGATCAGGGGCTCGACGAGCAGTACTTC. The encoded protein is CASSLDQGLDEQYF.

This clone appeared a few times. The chain combines TRBV19 with TRBJ1-2, with 9 bases that match TRBD1. The CDR3 runs 14 residues. V lost 3 bases and J lost 6; bases outside the gene matches: 5. Germline CDR1 is LNHDA and CDR2 is SQIVND (reference sequence). CDR3: CASSMAYRGHGYTF. In DNA form, the CDR3 reads TGTGCCAGTAGTATGGCATACAGGGGGCATGGCTACACCTTC.

This chain connects TRBV11-3 to TRBJ2-1, with D perhaps matching TRBD1 (5 bases). The V gene's germline CDR1 is SGHNT and CDR2 YENEEA. CDR3 length: 14 residues. V lost 1 base and J lost 8, with 12 bases in between. The CDR3 region is CASSLGGGWDEQFF. CDR3 DNA sequence: TGTGCCAGCAGCTTAGGGGGCGGTTGGGATGAGCAGTTCTTC. Full variable domain (outside the CDR3, taken from reference TRBV11-3 and TRBJ2-1): EAGVVQSPRYKIIEKKQPVAFWCNPISGHNTLYWYLQNLGQGPELLIRYENEEAVDDSQLPKDRFSAERLKGVDSTLKIQPAELGDSAVYLCASSLGGGWDEQFFGPGTRLTVL.

The chain carries TRBV28 and TRBJ2-7; 9 bases match TRBD1. V lost 4 bases, J lost 3 bases, and 7 bases stayed unmatched. Per the germline V gene, CDR1 is MDHEN and CDR2 is SYDVKM. The CDR3 contains 15 residues. The CDR3 region has the DNA TGTGCCAGCAGTTCAACCGGGACAGGGAGCTACGAGCAGTACTTC. Translation: CASSSTGTGSYEQYF.

The rearrangement uses TRBV30 and TRBJ1-1, with a tentative D call TRBD1 (5 bases). Trimming pared 3 bases from V and 1 base from J, leaving 21 bases between. The CDR3 spans 17 residues. Germline loops: CDR1 GTSNPN, CDR2 SVGIG (reference sequence). CDR3 in amino acids: CAWSSLSIGHTNTEAFF. CDR3 DNA sequence: TGTGCCTGGAGCTCCTTGTCGATAGGACACACGAACACTGAAGCTTTCTTT.

The gene calls are TRBV29-1 and TRBJ2-7; 11 nucleotides align to TRBD2. Germline assignment: CDR1 SQVTM and CDR2 ANQGSEA. This CDR3 is built from 15 residues. V lost 5 bases to trimming and J lost 2 bases; unmatched junction nucleotides: 8. For the CDR3, the DNA is TGCAGCGTTCGGGGACTAGCGGAACTTCCCTACGAGCAGTACTTC. Translation: CSVRGLAELPYEQYF.

This chain connects TRBV6-5 to TRBJ2-3; the match to TRBD2 covers 7 bases. Germline CDR1 MNHEY, CDR2 SVGAGI. The CDR3 runs to 14 residues. V gave up 7 bases and J gave up 2 bases; unmatched junction bases: 6. The chain's CDR3 is CASMGGRITDTQYF. The CDR3 DNA is TGTGCCAGCATGGGGGGGAGGATCACAGATACGCAGTATTTT.

The rearrangement links TRBV25-1 to TRBJ1-4; possible D gene TRBD1, 5 bases. This CDR3 has 14 amino acids. In germline, CDR1 is MGHDK, CDR2 SYGVNS. V lost 6 bases and J lost 8, with 16 bases in between. Here the CDR3 reads CASSALGQKEKLFF. The CDR3 coding sequence is TGTGCCAGCAGCGCGCTGGGGCAGAAGGAAAAACTGTTTTTT. Supplemented by reference TRBV25-1 and TRBJ1-4, the full variable domain reads EADIYQTPRYLVIGTGKKITLECSQTMGHDKMYWYQQDPGMELHLIHYSYGVNSTEKGDLSSESTVSRIRTEHFPLTLESARPSHTSQYLCASSALGQKEKLFFGSGTQLSVL.

This chain joins TRBV11-1 and TRBJ2-2; possibly TRBD2 for D (5 bases). Germline-derived CDR1 and CDR2 are SGHAT and FQDESV (reference sequence). V gave up 1 base and J gave up 6 bases, with 9 bases separating them. The CDR3 extends over 14 amino acids. The CDR3 sequence is CASSLVLAPGELFF. The CDR3 DNA is TGTGCCAGCAGCTTAGTCCTAGCCCCCGGGGAGCTGTTTTTT.

V gene TRBV18 combines with J gene TRBJ2-7, with D possibly TRBD2 on 6 matching bases. This CDR3 is 13 amino acids long. The V end lost 4 bases, the J end lost 5 bases, and 12 bases lay between the germline ends. From germline, CDR1 is KGHSH and CDR2 LQKENI. The DNA of the CDR3 is TGTGCCAGCTCACAGGGGACTGTCAACGAGCAGTACTTC. As protein: CASSQGTVNEQYF.

V is TRBV7-6 and J is TRBJ2-7; possible D gene TRBD2, 5 bases. Looked up from germline, CDR1 is SGHVS and CDR2 is FNYEAQ. CDR3 length equals 13 residues. Between the trimmed V and J ends, which lost 3 bases and 4 bases, there was a span of 10 bases. The CDR3 protein is CASSLTTEYEQYF. The CDR3 bases are TGTGCCAGCAGCTTGACTACAGAATACGAGCAGTACTTC.

This sequence joins TRBV27 and TRBJ2-7; 8 bases fit TRBD2. Germline V CDR1 and CDR2: MNHEY, SMNVEV (reference sequence). Trimming removed 2 bases from V and 3 bases from J; junction bases left unmatched: 6. This CDR3 spans 15 amino acids. CDR3 coding DNA: TGTGCCAGCAGTTTAGAGGTAGCGGGGTACTACGAGCAGTACTTC. Protein product: CASSLEVAGYYEQYF.

This chain connects TRBV9 to TRBJ1-2; D is undetermined. Trimming stripped 1 base from V and 7 bases from J, with 11 bases between. Germline V CDR1 and CDR2: SGDLS, YYNGEE. CDR3 length equals 13 residues. The CDR3 loop reads CASSVSTAGGYTF. In DNA, the CDR3 is TGTGCCAGCAGCGTATCGACCGCGGGTGGCTACACCTTC.

This clone showed up just a few times. The chain has TRBV6-5 and TRBJ2-7, with D tentatively TRBD1 (6 bases). The germline V and J ends were trimmed by 6 bases and 2 bases, with 11 bases remaining between them. Germline V CDR1 and CDR2: MNHEY, SVGAGI. CDR3 length equals 13 residues. The CDR3 DNA sequence: TGTGCCAGCAGAACAGGGTTGGCCTACGAGCAGTACTTC. Encoded protein: CASRTGLAYEQYF.

This rearrangement joins TRBV7-9 to TRBJ2-7; 7 bases fit TRBD1. The CDR3 is 14 amino acids. The trim removed 4 bases at V and 0 bases at J, leaving 3 bases unmatched. Per the germline V gene, CDR1 is SEHNR and CDR2 is FQNEAQ (reference sequence). The CDR3 loop reads CASSSGQSSYEQYF. CDR3 nucleotide sequence: TGTGCCAGCAGCTCGGGACAGAGCTCCTACGAGCAGTACTTC.

This clone was found a few times. V gene TRBV15 combines with J gene TRBJ2-7, with TRBD1 matching 7 bases. Germline CDR1 is LNHNV and CDR2 is YYDKDF (reference sequence). J was trimmed by 4 bases and V by 5 bases; bases with no gene match: 8. There are 14 residues in the CDR3. The CDR3 loop is CATSVDRVEYEQYF. Here the CDR3 DNA reads TGTGCCACCAGCGTCGACAGGGTTGAGTACGAGCAGTACTTC.

The rearrangement joins TRBV4-2 to TRBJ2-1; 9 bases align to TRBD2. V shed 0 bases, J shed 4 bases, and the junction held 7 bases outside the gene matches. The CDR3 covers 17 residues. Germline lookup yields CDR1 LGHNA and CDR2 YNFKEQ. This CDR3 is CASSQETSGGGYNEQFF. The CDR3 DNA sequence: TGTGCCAGCAGCCAAGAGACTAGCGGAGGGGGTTACAATGAGCAGTTCTTC.

The gene calls are TRBV29-1 and TRBJ2-5; 7 bases are shared with TRBD2. After removal of 4 bases from V and 5 bases from J, the junction contained 4 bases not matched to a gene. This CDR3 comprises 12 residues. Germline CDR1 is SQVTM and CDR2 is ANQGSEA. Here the CDR3 reads CSVVPGGETQYF. In nucleotides, the CDR3 is TGCAGCGTTGTCCCCGGGGGGGAGACCCAGTACTTC.

V and J are TRBV11-2 and TRBJ2-7; maybe TRBD2 (5 bases). CDR3 length: 16 amino acids. V was shortened by 2 bases and J by 3 bases, with 17 bases between the two germline ends. Germline assignment: CDR1 SGHAT and CDR2 FQNNGV. The CDR3 nucleotides are TGTGCCAGCAGCTTACCCCAGTCCGCCCGGGACTACGAGCAGTACTTC. It yields the protein CASSLPQSARDYEQYF.

The rearrangement uses TRBV29-1 and TRBJ1-1; TRBD1 might be the D (5 bases). CDR3 length equals 13 residues. V lost 3 bases to trimming and J lost 1 base, with 9 bases between them. CDR1 is SQVTM, CDR2 ANQGSEA, per germline. The CDR3 sequence is CSVERQKNTEAFF. DNA for the CDR3: TGCAGCGTTGAGAGACAGAAGAACACTGAAGCTTTCTTT.

The chain recombines TRBV9 with TRBJ2-1; TRBD1 aligns across 9 bases. This CDR3 contains 15 residues. V dropped 3 bases and J dropped 9; count of bases not matched to a gene: 10. Germline values: CDR1 SGDLS, CDR2 YYNGEE. In DNA, the CDR3 is TGTGCCAGCAGCGGCTTTGACAGGGGGGGACCTGAGCAGTTCTTC. Protein sequence: CASSGFDRGGPEQFF.

The rearrangement uses TRBV4-1 and TRBJ2-1, with D possibly TRBD2 on 6 matching bases. Trimming cost V 3 bases and J 0 bases, with 18 bases left between them. Germline loops: CDR1 MGHRA, CDR2 YSYEKL. The CDR3 consists of 18 residues. The DNA for the CDR3 is TGCGCCAGCAGCCAGGGCGTGGGGGAGGCCATCTCCTACAATGAGCAGTTCTTC. Translated: CASSQGVGEAISYNEQFF.

The gene calls are TRBV27 and TRBJ2-7, with TRBD2 matching 9 bases. The germline gives CDR1 MNHEY, CDR2 SMNVEV (reference sequence). The CDR3 has 16 residues. The V segment lost 6 bases and the J segment 7 bases; nucleotides outside the gene matches: 16. CDR3 DNA sequence: TGTGCCAGCAGCCCTCTTGGGCGGGAGGGCCGTAGAGAGCAGTACTTC. It yields the protein CASSPLGREGRREQYF.

This chain uses TRBV11-1 with TRBJ2-7; 8 bases align to TRBD2. The germline V gene encodes CDR1 SGHAT and CDR2 FQDESV (reference sequence). J was trimmed by 4 bases and V by 0 bases; bases with no gene match: 2. This CDR3 region has 14 residues. The CDR3 DNA reads as TGTGCCAGCAGCTTAGCGGGACTAGTGTACGAGCAGTACTTC. It is translated as CASSLAGLVYEQYF.